The 27 T cell receptor beta chains presented below share a single source sample, sequenced in a study of regulatory T cells in long-lasting Graves disease. Combining iRepertoire HTBI primers with Arm-PCR of CDR3 regions, the authors built TCR beta libraries. TCRdb re-called the multiplex PCR reads with MiXCR, one entry per CDR3 protein. The repertoire holds about 450,000 distinct CDR3 sequences, with about 16% as singletons. Noted time point: newly diagnosed GD, antithyroid drugs for less than 3 months. TCR sequences were obtained from RNA taken from PBMCs. These data also featured in a second study, about T cells in Graves' hyperthyroidism and ophthalmopathy.

The specimen comprised peripheral blood mononuclear cells (PBMCs), sampled at new diagnosis, from a patient treated with antithyroid drugs. The receptor source for this set is a woman younger than 45 with Graves disease.

V and J are TRBV20-1 and TRBJ2-7; the match to TRBD1 covers 8 bases. This CDR3 is built from 14 residues. With V trimmed by 3 bases and J by 2 bases, 6 bases remained unmatched. Per germline, CDR1 DFQATT and CDR2 SNEGSKA (reference sequence). The CDR3 bases are TGCAGTGCTAGTGAGCGGACAGGGACCTACGAGCAGTACTTC. Translating it yields CSASERTGTYEQYF.

There are many counts of this clonotype. The V call is TRBV7-3, the J call TRBJ2-5; TRBD1 matches 7 bases. The germline CDR1 and CDR2 sequences are SGHTA and FQGTGA. The junction had 8 bases not matched to a gene; V was cut back by 5 bases and J by 5 bases. The CDR3 sequence is 14 residues long. The chain's CDR3 is CASSPGQPGETQYF. DNA for the CDR3: TGTGCCAGCAGCCCGGGACAGCCGGGGGAGACCCAGTACTTC.

J is TRBJ2-7 and V is TRBV12-3 or TRBV12-4; TRBD2 agrees at 10 bases. V was pared by 6 bases and J by 4 bases, with 12 bases of the junction left unmatched. This CDR3 contains 16 residues. This CDR3 reads CASSQTRLAGVYEQYF. The CDR3 bases are TGTGCCAGCAGCCAGACCCGCCTAGCGGGAGTTTACGAGCAGTACTTC.

Only a few counts were recorded for this clonotype. Here the CDR3 DNA reads TGTGCCAGCAGCCCCCGCAGTAGCGGGAGGTCTGGGGCCAACGTCCTGACTTTC. Amino acid sequence: CASSPRSSGRSGANVLTF. The chain employs TRBV28 and TRBJ2-6; 10 bases agree with TRBD2. Germline values: CDR1 MDHEN, CDR2 SYDVKM. CDR3 length: 18 residues. The V and J ends lost 6 bases and 1 base, in that order; junction bases with no gene match: 9.

This clonotype occurred many times. The chain couples TRBV14 to TRBJ1-2, with 8 bases lining up with TRBD1. The CDR3 consists of 13 residues. Germline V gives CDR1 SGHDN, CDR2 FVKESK. The V and J ends lost 4 bases and 7 bases, in that order; junction bases with no gene match: 5. CDR3: CASSPRGRGGYTF. Here the CDR3 DNA reads TGTGCCAGCAGCCCCAGGGGGCGAGGTGGCTACACCTTC.

This clonotype has a count of ten or more. The rearrangement joins TRBV7-2 to TRBJ2-5; D might be TRBD1 (6 bases). Germline CDR1 SGHTA, CDR2 FQGNSA. V was pared by 0 bases and J by 4 bases, with 18 bases between. CDR3 length: 17 amino acids. The chain's CDR3 is CASSLAPGVRFGETQYF. The DNA for the CDR3 is TGTGCCAGCAGCTTAGCCCCAGGGGTTCGTTTCGGAGAGACCCAGTACTTC.

The sample holds many counts of this clonotype. This chain joins TRBV29-1 and TRBJ2-7, with D possibly TRBD2 on 6 matching bases. Trimming pared 8 bases from V and 4 bases from J, leaving 21 bases between. The CDR3 is 14 amino acids. Germline values: CDR1 SQVTM, CDR2 ANQGSEA. The chain's CDR3 is CSFRGKPGGYEQYF. The CDR3, as DNA: TGCAGCTTCCGCGGGAAGCCCGGGGGATACGAGCAGTACTTC.

This clonotype was counted at least ten times. The rearrangement joins TRBV7-2 to TRBJ2-1; 7 positions match TRBD2. This CDR3 contains 17 residues. Germline CDR1 is SGHTA and CDR2 is FQGNSA. With 0 bases clipped from V and 3 bases from J, the junction kept 8 bases outside the gene matches. The CDR3 protein is CASSLAGGTPIYNEQFF. The CDR3 DNA sequence: TGTGCCAGCAGCTTAGCGGGGGGGACTCCTATCTACAATGAGCAGTTCTTC.

About this clonotype: One base away lies a much larger clone, so this may be a sequencing read error. The chain carries TRBV20-1 and TRBJ2-7, with 12 bases fitting TRBD2. This CDR3 spans 20 amino acids. V lost 1 base, J lost 5 bases, and 21 bases stayed unmatched. Germline V gene sequence: CDR1 DFQATT, CDR2 SNEGSKA (reference sequence). The CDR3 here is CSARAGTSGPRSVFLHEQYF. CDR3 coding DNA: TGCAGTGCTAGAGCTGGGACTAGCGGGCCCAGGTCGGTCTTCCTACACGAGCAGTACTTC.

This clonotype has at least ten counts. The J gene is TRBJ2-7, the V gene TRBV28; TRBD2 aligns across 8 bases. CDR3 length: 14 residues. V lost 3 bases, J lost 2 bases, and 3 bases stayed unmatched. The germline V gene encodes CDR1 MDHEN and CDR2 SYDVKM. The CDR3 loop is CASSFNGRAYEQYF. CDR3 nucleotides: TGTGCCAGCAGTTTTAACGGGAGGGCCTACGAGCAGTACTTC. Based on the CDR3 plus reference TRBV28 and TRBJ2-7, the full variable domain is DVKVTQSSRYLVKRTGEKVFLECVQDMDHENMFWYRQDPGLGLRLIYFSYDVKMKEKGDIPEGYSVSREKKERFSLILESASTNQTSMYLCASSFNGRAYEQYFGPGTRLTVT.

A remark on this clonotype: One base separates it from a far larger clone, so it is likely a read error. The chain carries TRBV7-9 and TRBJ1-1; D remains unclear. The V gene's germline CDR1 is SEHNR and CDR2 FQNEAQ (reference sequence). The CDR3 length is 14 residues. V dropped 2 bases and J dropped 1 base, with 8 bases sitting between them. The CDR3 DNA sequence: TGTGCCAGCAGCTTAACCTACGGGAACACTGAAGCTTTCTTT. Protein sequence: CASSLTYGNTEAFF.

The chain links TRBV7-3 to TRBJ1-4, with no clear D. V lost 5 bases and J 12 bases, leaving 25 bases between the germline ends. Germline CDR1 reads SGHTA; CDR2 reads FQGTGA. The CDR3 extends over 16 amino acids. CDR3 region: CASSTSRIFRLGELFF. The DNA of the CDR3 is TGTGCCAGCAGCACCTCCAGGATATTTCGATTGGGTGAACTGTTTTTT.

This chain uses TRBV20-1 with TRBJ1-1, with D unresolved. The germline CDR1 and CDR2 sequences are DFQATT and SNEGSKA (reference sequence). V dropped 5 bases and J dropped 2 bases, with 12 bases sitting between them. The CDR3 is 13 amino acids. The CDR3 nucleotides read TGCAGTGCTGGGCTCCGGGGAAACACTGAAGCTTTCTTT. Its translation is CSAGLRGNTEAFF.

This clonotype was counted ten times or more. CDR3 nucleotide sequence: TGTGCCAGCAGCTTAGGACAGGGCTTTTCAAATACGCAGTATTTT. Protein sequence: CASSLGQGFSNTQYF. The J gene is TRBJ2-3, the V gene TRBV7-9; the match to TRBD1 covers 7 bases. The trim removed 1 base at V and 7 bases at J, leaving 8 bases unmatched. CDR3 size: 15 residues. CDR1 SEHNR and CDR2 FQNEAQ come from the germline V gene (reference sequence). Filled out from reference TRBV7-9 and TRBJ2-3, the complete variable domain reads DTGVSQNPRHKITKRGQNVTFRCDPISEHNRLYWYRQTLGQGPEFLTYFQNEAQLEKSRLLSDRFSAERPKGSFSTLEIQRTEQGDSAMYLCASSLGQGFSNTQYFGPGTRLTVL.

This clonotype was counted many times. CDR3 bases: TGTGCCAGCAGCTCCCGAACGGGGGGGGACAGCTCCCCCTACGAGCAGTACTTC. As protein: CASSSRTGGDSSPYEQYF. The chain combines TRBV7-8 with TRBJ2-7, with a tentative D call TRBD2 (8 bases). V was clipped by 4 bases and J by 2 bases, with 24 bases between them. Germline V gives CDR1 SGHVS, CDR2 FQNEAQ. CDR3 length: 18 amino acids.

At least ten counts were recorded for this clonotype. The V gene is TRBV7-9, the J gene TRBJ2-7; the D gene is possibly TRBD1 (6 bases). Germline V gene sequence: CDR1 SEHNR, CDR2 FQNEAQ (reference sequence). The CDR3 runs 17 residues. Trimming stripped 5 bases from V and 3 bases from J, with 23 bases between. The CDR3 coding sequence is TGTGCCAGCAGCCCGACGACCCAGGGGTCCCAAAACTACGAGCAGTACTTC. This codes for CASSPTTQGSQNYEQYF.

Ten or more counts support this clonotype. This sequence joins TRBV28 and TRBJ2-1; 13 nucleotides align to TRBD2. Germline CDR1 is MDHEN and CDR2 is SYDVKM. The J segment lost 6 bases and the V segment lost 2 bases, leaving 10 bases of the junction unmatched. The CDR3 spans 18 residues. The CDR3 spells CASSLKGLAGRLFNEQFF. Written as DNA, the CDR3 is TGTGCCAGCAGTTTAAAGGGACTAGCGGGGCGCCTCTTCAATGAGCAGTTCTTC. Full variable domain (rest looked up from reference TRBV28 and TRBJ2-1): DVKVTQSSRYLVKRTGEKVFLECVQDMDHENMFWYRQDPGLGLRLIYFSYDVKMKEKGDIPEGYSVSREKKERFSLILESASTNQTSMYLCASSLKGLAGRLFNEQFFGPGTRLTVL.

The table lists this clonotype with many counts. V and J are TRBV11-2 and TRBJ2-1; D is undetermined. The CDR3 is 15 amino acids. Trimming took 1 base from V and 2 from J, leaving 9 bases between them. Per the germline V gene, CDR1 is SGHAT and CDR2 is FQNNGV. CDR3 DNA: TGTGCCAGCAGCTTAGGGACCCTAGCCTACAATGAGCAGTTCTTC. It specifies CASSLGTLAYNEQFF. Using reference TRBV11-2 and TRBJ2-1 for the parts outside the CDR3, the full variable domain is EAGVAQSPRYKIIEKRQSVAFWCNPISGHATLYWYQQILGQGPKLLIQFQNNGVVDDSQLPKDRFSAERLKGVDSTLKIQPAKLEDSAVYLCASSLGTLAYNEQFFGPGTRLTVL.

This clonotype was detected only a few times. This chain joins TRBV29-1 and TRBJ2-1; D not resolved. Trimming left V 5 bases short and J 9 bases short, with 17 bases between. Germline assignment: CDR1 SQVTM and CDR2 ANQGSEA. CDR3 length: 13 amino acids. The CDR3, as DNA: TGCAGCGTTAGTCCCTTACGAGTTGCTGAGCAGTTCTTC. Amino acids: CSVSPLRVAEQFF.

This clonotype was detected ten times or more. The chain links TRBV5-1 to TRBJ2-5, with 9 bases that match TRBD1. The V segment lost 1 base and the J segment 4 bases; nucleotides outside the gene matches: 5. Germline CDR1 and CDR2: SGHRS and YFSETQ. The CDR3 length is 15 residues. The CDR3 reads CASSLLGTGSETQYF. The CDR3 region has the DNA TGCGCCAGCAGCTTGCTTGGGACAGGGTCAGAGACCCAGTACTTC.

This clonotype was observed many times. The chain carries TRBV28 and TRBJ1-1; no firm D call. This CDR3 is 14 amino acids long. The V gene lost 5 bases and the J gene lost 3 bases, with 13 bases spanning the gap. Per germline, CDR1 MDHEN and CDR2 SYDVKM. The CDR3 here is CASSPGVSHTEAFF. Here the CDR3 DNA reads TGTGCCAGCAGTCCCGGCGTCTCACACACTGAAGCTTTCTTT.

The chain has TRBV5-5 and TRBJ2-7; 8 positions agree with TRBD1. The CDR3 consists of 15 residues. The V and J ends lost 2 bases and 5 bases, in that order; junction bases with no gene match: 9. Germline V gives CDR1 SGHKS, CDR2 YYEKEE (reference sequence). The CDR3 sequence is CASSFGQGAIDEQYF. As DNA, the CDR3 is TGTGCCAGCAGCTTTGGACAGGGTGCAATCGACGAGCAGTACTTC.

This clonotype was observed at least ten times. CDR3 protein: CASSQEVEGGYEQYF. The CDR3 nucleotides are TGCGCCAGCAGCCAAGAAGTGGAGGGCGGCTACGAGCAGTACTTC. The gene calls are TRBV4-3 and TRBJ2-7; maybe TRBD2 (6 bases). With 0 bases removed from V and 3 bases from J, the gap between germline ends came to 12 bases. The length of the CDR3 is 15 residues. The V gene's germline CDR1 is LGHNA and CDR2 YSLEER.

This chain uses TRBV10-3 with TRBJ2-7; 7 bases agree with TRBD2. The germline gives CDR1 ENHRY, CDR2 SYGVKD. Unmatched junction bases numbered 9, after V lost 8 bases and J lost 2 bases. CDR3 length: 14 amino acids. The CDR3 loop is CAIGGGVAPYEQYF. The DNA of the CDR3 is TGTGCCATCGGGGGGGGGGTAGCTCCCTACGAGCAGTACTTC.

This clonotype was seen at least ten times. This chain joins TRBV2 and TRBJ2-3, with 7 bases aligning to TRBD1. Losses at the gene ends were 5 bases for V and 8 bases for J; bases not matched to a gene: 7. CDR3 length equals 13 residues. Germline-derived CDR1 and CDR2 are SNHLY and FYNNEI. The CDR3 loop is CASSRDRVSTQYF. The CDR3 region has the DNA TGTGCCAGCAGTCGCGACAGGGTTAGTACGCAGTATTTT.

This clonotype has a count of ten or more. The rearrangement links TRBV11-3 to TRBJ1-1; the D gene is possibly TRBD1 (6 bases). Trimming shortened V by 0 bases and J by 4 bases, and 15 bases separated the two germline ends. This CDR3 is built from 16 residues. Germline V gene data show CDR1 as SGHNT and CDR2 as YENEEA. In DNA, the CDR3 is TGTGCCAGCAGCTTAGATGGGGCAGGGGAAGGCACTGAAGCTTTCTTT. Translation gives CASSLDGAGEGTEAFF.

This clonotype came up many times. This chain links TRBV12-3 or TRBV12-4 with TRBJ2-4, with 12 bases identical to TRBD2. The CDR3 sequence is 15 residues long. J gave up 8 bases and V 3 bases, and 5 bases lay outside the gene matches. CDR3 nucleotides: TGTGCCAGCAGTTTGGTGTCTAGCGGGAGGGACATTCAGTACTTC. Protein product: CASSLVSSGRDIQYF.